Presented here are 21 T cell receptor beta chains from one specimen sequenced in a study of blood T cell repertoires in COVID-19. Libraries were prepared by immunoSEQ multiplex PCR; TCRdb keeps only in-frame clonotypes and omits some of them. Among approximately 85,000 clones, roughly 86% were seen once, and the ten largest hold about 20%. The sequenced material came from peripheral blood. These receptors were obtained from an elderly woman in a cohort sampled during active or convalescent COVID-19.

The chain uses TRBV9 and TRBJ2-6; TRBD1 matches at 7 bases. The length of the CDR3 is 19 residues. Trimming removed 1 base from V and 0 bases from J; junction bases left unmatched: 10. Germline lookup yields CDR1 SGDLS and CDR2 YYNGEE. The CDR3 DNA is TGTGCCAGCAGCGTATCTGACCCAGGGGGTAACTCTGGGGCCAACGTCCTGACTTTC. Its translation: CASSVSDPGGNSGANVLTF.

The chain uses TRBV5-4 and TRBJ1-1; TRBD1 aligns across 7 bases. The trim removed 7 bases at V and 2 bases at J, leaving 11 bases unmatched. Germline-derived CDR1 and CDR2 are SGHNT and YYREEE (reference sequence). The CDR3 is made up of 15 amino acids. The DNA of the CDR3 is TGTGCCAGCTCCAGAATCGGGACAGTTAACACTGAAGCTTTCTTT. This sequence encodes CASSRIGTVNTEAFF.

This clone came up once. The chain combines TRBV5-5 with TRBJ2-7; a possible D gene is TRBD1 (5 bases). CDR3 length: 12 residues. Germline V gives CDR1 SGHKS, CDR2 YYEKEE (reference sequence). V shed 4 bases and J shed 4 bases, with 9 bases lying between them. Written as DNA, the CDR3 is TGTGCCAGCAGCCCGGACACATACGAGCAGTACTTC. Translation: CASSPDTYEQYF.

Here the CDR3 reads CASSTGAQGGNYGYTF. For the CDR3, the DNA is TGTGCCAGTAGTACTGGTGCCCAGGGGGGTAACTATGGCTACACCTTC. V and J are TRBV19 and TRBJ1-2; 7 nucleotides match TRBD1. The CDR3 runs 16 residues. The trim removed 4 bases at V and 1 base at J, leaving 9 bases unmatched. Germline-derived CDR1 and CDR2 are LNHDA and SQIVND (reference sequence).

The chain couples TRBV5-1 to TRBJ2-1; 7 nucleotides align to TRBD2. Germline V CDR1 and CDR2: SGHRS, YFSETQ. Trimming removed 1 base from V and 4 bases from J; junction bases left unmatched: 8. The CDR3 contains 16 residues. This CDR3 is CASSLQAAGPYNEQFF. The CDR3 DNA follows: TGCGCCAGCAGCTTGCAGGCAGCGGGACCGTACAATGAGCAGTTCTTC.

The rearrangement joins TRBV25-1 to TRBJ1-3; 9 positions agree with TRBD1. CDR1 and CDR2 (germline): MGHDK, SYGVNS. The CDR3 is 15 amino acids. V dropped 6 bases and J dropped 2; count of bases not matched to a gene: 5. CDR3 sequence (DNA): TGTGCCAGCAGCCTTGGGACAGGGCCTGGAAACACCATATATTTT. It yields the protein CASSLGTGPGNTIYF.

This chain links TRBV7-9 with TRBJ1-1; TRBD1 agrees at 7 bases. Germline V gives CDR1 SEHNR, CDR2 FQNEAQ (reference sequence). V shed 6 bases and J 5 bases; nucleotides not matched to a gene: 6. The CDR3 runs 13 residues. The chain's CDR3 is CASREQGQTEAFF. The DNA for the CDR3 is TGTGCCAGCAGGGAACAGGGGCAGACTGAAGCTTTCTTT.

The chain recombines TRBV14 with TRBJ1-1, with a possible D match to TRBD1 (5 bases). The V and J ends lost 4 bases and 6 bases respectively, with 6 bases between them. CDR3 size: 11 residues. In germline, CDR1 is SGHDN, CDR2 FVKESK. In DNA, the CDR3 is TGTGCCAGCAGCCGGGGCGCTGAAGCTTTCTTT. Translating gives CASSRGAEAFF.

The genes are TRBV28 and TRBJ2-2; D is unresolved. V lost 3 bases and J 5 bases, leaving 13 bases between the germline ends. CDR1 and CDR2 (germline): MDHEN, SYDVKM. The CDR3 has 15 amino acids. The CDR3 sequence is CASSFFGTETGELFF. As DNA, the CDR3 is TGTGCCAGCAGTTTCTTCGGTACAGAGACCGGGGAGCTGTTTTTT.

The DNA for the CDR3 is TGTGCCAGCAATTTGGGGGGAAATTCACCCCTCCACTTT. Its protein is CASNLGGNSPLHF. The gene calls are TRBV12-3 or TRBV12-4 and TRBJ1-6; possible D gene TRBD1, 5 bases. V lost 7 bases and J 7 bases, leaving 11 bases between the germline ends. The CDR3 extends over 13 amino acids.

The J gene is TRBJ2-1, the V gene TRBV28; D is ambiguous. Germline values: CDR1 MDHEN, CDR2 SYDVKM. With 2 bases removed from V and 2 bases from J, the gap between germline ends came to 10 bases. The CDR3 extends over 15 amino acids. CDR3 sequence reads: CASSLGQPAYNEQFF. The CDR3 DNA reads TGTGCCAGCAGTTTAGGGCAGCCGGCCTACAATGAGCAGTTCTTC.

This rearrangement joins TRBV28 to TRBJ2-3, with 11 bases matching TRBD2. Germline values: CDR1 MDHEN, CDR2 SYDVKM. This CDR3 region has 16 residues. J lost 3 bases, V lost 3 bases, and 5 bases had no gene match. DNA for the CDR3: TGTGCCAGCAGTTTTAGCGGGAGGGCCGGGACAGATACGCAGTATTTT. Translation gives CASSFSGRAGTDTQYF.

V is TRBV14 and J is TRBJ1-4; the D gene is possibly TRBD1 (5 bases). Germline values: CDR1 SGHDN, CDR2 FVKESK. The CDR3 contains 18 residues. V was shortened by 2 bases and J by 0 bases, with 16 bases between the two germline ends. CDR3 sequence reads: CASSQRTSYDATNEKLFF. For the CDR3, the DNA is TGTGCCAGCAGCCAAAGGACAAGTTATGATGCAACTAATGAAAAACTGTTTTTT.

CDR3 protein: CASSPLTGNTIYF. DNA for the CDR3: TGTGCCAGCAGCCCCTTGACAGGAAACACCATATATTTT. The V and J genes are TRBV27 and TRBJ1-3; no definite D call. V lost 6 bases, J lost 4 bases, and 10 bases lay in between. Germline values: CDR1 MNHEY, CDR2 SMNVEV (reference sequence). The CDR3 has 13 amino acids.

This clone is classed as medium-sized. The CDR3 protein is CASSIDGTRYGYTF. As DNA, the CDR3 is TGTGCCAGTAGTATAGATGGCACCCGCTATGGCTACACCTTC. This sequence joins TRBV19 and TRBJ1-2, with D uncertain. The CDR3 length is 14 residues. Per germline, CDR1 LNHDA and CDR2 SQIVND (reference sequence). With 0 bases removed from V and 4 bases from J, the gap between germline ends came to 9 bases.

The table lists this clone with a few counts. The chain recombines TRBV15 with TRBJ1-4, with D possibly TRBD1 on 5 matching bases. Looked up from germline, CDR1 is LNHNV and CDR2 is YYDKDF (reference sequence). V was clipped by 0 bases and J by 5 bases, with 13 bases between them. The CDR3 spans 16 residues. CDR3 sequence: CATSRDVGKGNEKLFF. Here the CDR3 DNA reads TGTGCCACCAGCAGAGATGTGGGAAAGGGGAATGAAAAACTGTTTTTT.

The CDR3 protein is CASSGGTIGELFF. The CDR3 nucleotides are TGTGCCAGCAGCGGTGGGACAATCGGGGAGCTGTTTTTT. V is TRBV5-5 and J is TRBJ2-2, with a weak D call TRBD1 (6 bases). The germline V gene has CDR1 SGHKS and CDR2 YYEKEE (reference sequence). This CDR3 spans 13 amino acids. Between the trimmed V and J ends, which lost 4 bases and 7 bases, there was a span of 11 bases.

The chain is built from TRBV30 and TRBJ1-6, with TRBD1 as a possible D gene (6 bases). The germline V gene has CDR1 GTSNPN and CDR2 SVGIG (reference sequence). The V end was cut by 4 bases, the J end by 7 bases, with 14 bases between. CDR3 size: 14 residues. The chain's CDR3 is CAWMPGHRNSPLHF. The DNA of the CDR3 is TGTGCCTGGATGCCGGGACACAGAAATTCACCCCTCCACTTT.

The V call is TRBV5-4, the J call TRBJ1-2; 10 positions agree with TRBD1. CDR1 and CDR2 from the germline V gene are SGHNT and YYREEE (reference sequence). This CDR3 has 15 amino acids. V was pared by 1 base and J by 3 bases, with 3 bases of the junction left unmatched. The CDR3 DNA reads TGTGCCAGCAGCTTGAAGGGACAGGGGTACTATGGCTACACCTTC. Translated: CASSLKGQGYYGYTF. Full variable domain (outside the CDR3, taken from reference TRBV5-4 and TRBJ1-2): ETGVTQSPTHLIKTRGQQVTLRCSSQSGHNTVSWYQQALGQGPQFIFQYYREEENGRGNFPPRFSGLQFPNYSSELNVNALELDDSALYLCASSLKGQGYYGYTFGSGTRLTVV.

This clone has ten or more counts. The V and J genes are TRBV5-1 and TRBJ1-3; TRBD1 matches at 8 bases. V trimming: 2 bases; J trimming: 7 bases; junction bases outside the gene matches: 5. There are 14 residues in the CDR3. CDR1 and CDR2 from the germline V gene are SGHRS and YFSETQ. CDR3 DNA: TGCGCCAGCAGCTTCAGGGGGCGCGGGAACACCATATATTTT. Encoded protein: CASSFRGRGNTIYF.

This clone was seen only a few times. The V gene is TRBV19, the J gene TRBJ2-5; 7 positions agree with TRBD2. CDR1 LNHDA and CDR2 SQIVND come from the germline V gene (reference sequence). Trimming took 9 bases from V and 5 from J; bases not matched to a gene: 18. The CDR3 is made up of 16 amino acids. CDR3: CASQRGGLAVGETQYF. DNA of the CDR3: TGTGCCAGCCAGAGGGGCGGGCTAGCGGTTGGCGAGACCCAGTACTTC.